This T cell receptor beta chain came from a study of blood T cell repertoires in COVID-19. Across the whole study: PBMCs, B-cell-depleted T cells, or T cells provided the cDNA or gDNA that made up the material.

Looked up from germline, CDR1 is MNHEY and CDR2 is SVGAGI. V lost 4 bases, J lost 7 bases, and 16 bases lay in between. The CDR3 is made up of 14 amino acids. The method was immunoSEQ multiplex PCR; TCRdb's version includes in-frame clones alone and lacks a portion of them. The sample carries tens of thousands of clones, 82% recorded once. The clonotype was recovered from a woman aged 60 to 75 with acute or convalescent COVID-19. The J gene is TRBJ1-2, the V gene TRBV6-5; a weak D match, TRBD1 (5 bases). Input material: peripheral blood. CDR3 protein: CASSSPSGESGYTF. The DNA of the CDR3 is TGTGCCAGCAGTTCTCCTTCGGGGGAGAGTGGCTACACCTTC.